Listed below are T cell receptor beta chains from one sample, sequenced in a study of blood T cell repertoires in COVID-19. Here immunoSEQ multiplex PCR was the method, and the copy in TCRdb shows in-frame clones only, minus some. This table has around 13,000 clones, about three quarters appearing once. The sequenced sample was peripheral blood. These receptors came from a human donor in a cohort sampled during active COVID-19. The CDR3 runs from the conserved cysteine through the conserved F or W. The D gene is left open where the match is weak. Clone size appears in some rows only: once, few, many, or a class for an expanded clone.

clone_size: .
v_call: TRBV18
d_call: .
j_call: TRBJ1-1
cdr3_nt: TGTGCCAGTTCAGCAGGGGCCTCGGGGAACACTGAAGCTTTCTTT
cdr3_aa: CASSAGASGNTEAFF

clone_size: .
v_call: TRBV12-2
d_call: .
j_call: TRBJ2-1
cdr3_nt: TGTGCAAGTCGCTTAGTCAATCCTAGCGGGAGTTATTTCTTC
cdr3_aa: CASRLVNPSGSYFF

clone_size: .
v_call: TRBV18
d_call: .
j_call: TRBJ1-2
cdr3_nt: TGTGCCAGCTCACGTGAACGGGGTAACTCGGAGCGCACCTTC
cdr3_aa: CASSRERGNSERTF

clone_size: .
v_call: TRBV7-2
d_call: TRBD1
j_call: TRBJ1-2
cdr3_nt: TGTGCCAGCACCCTGGACAGGGTAAAATATGGCTACACCTTC
cdr3_aa: CASTLDRVKYGYTF

clone_size: .
v_call: TRBV20-1
d_call: TRBD1
j_call: TRBJ1-1
cdr3_nt: TGCAGTGCTAGTGGGCAGGGGGCGGTTAGGAACACTGAAGCTTTCTTT
cdr3_aa: CSASGQGAVRNTEAFF

clone_size: .
v_call: TRBV24-1
d_call: TRBD1
j_call: TRBJ1-2
cdr3_nt: TGTGCCACCAGTGAACCACTCGGTCGGACAGGGGGCCCCTATGGCTACACCTTC
cdr3_aa: CATSEPLGRTGGPYGYTF

clone_size: few
v_call: TRBV9
d_call: TRBD2
j_call: TRBJ2-7
cdr3_nt: TGTGCCAGCAGCGAGAGCGGGAGAGGATGGGGAGAGCAGTACTTC
cdr3_aa: CASSESGRGWGEQYF

clone_size: .
v_call: TRBV2
d_call: .
j_call: TRBJ2-2
cdr3_nt: TGTGCCAGCACCCGACAGGGAGGCACCGGGGAGCTGTTTTTT
cdr3_aa: CASTRQGGTGELFF

clone_size: .
v_call: TRBV29-1
d_call: .
j_call: TRBJ1-1
cdr3_nt: TGCAGCGTTGATCAGGGAATAGCTGAAGCTTTCTTT
cdr3_aa: CSVDQGIAEAFF

clone_size: .
v_call: TRBV5-1
d_call: .
j_call: TRBJ1-6
cdr3_nt: TGCGCCAGCACGGGGGACGTCGCTAATTCACCCCTCCACTTT
cdr3_aa: CASTGDVANSPLHF

clone_size: .
v_call: TRBV18
d_call: TRBD1
j_call: TRBJ2-1
cdr3_nt: TGTGCCAGCTCACCTACAGGGGGCTCCTACAATGAGCAGTTCTTC
cdr3_aa: CASSPTGGSYNEQFF

clone_size: .
v_call: TRBV6-2/TRBV6-3
d_call: .
j_call: TRBJ1-2
cdr3_nt: TGTGCCAGCAGTTACTCGGGGGGATCCTTTGGCTACACCTTC
cdr3_aa: CASSYSGGSFGYTF

clone_size: .
v_call: TRBV7-9
d_call: TRBD1
j_call: TRBJ1-4
cdr3_nt: TGTGCCAGCACGCTCCTTGGACAGGGAAATGAAAAACTGTTTTTT
cdr3_aa: CASTLLGQGNEKLFF

clone_size: .
v_call: TRBV27
d_call: .
j_call: TRBJ2-7
cdr3_nt: TGTGCCAGCAGTTTATTAGGCGGGTCCTACGAGCAGTACTTC
cdr3_aa: CASSLLGGSYEQYF

clone_size: .
v_call: TRBV2
d_call: TRBD1
j_call: TRBJ2-7
cdr3_nt: TGTGCCAGCAGCTTTCACAGGGGCGAGCAGTACTTC
cdr3_aa: CASSFHRGEQYF

clone_size: .
v_call: TRBV4-3
d_call: .
j_call: TRBJ1-4
cdr3_nt: TGCGCCAGCAGCCATCCCGACCCGGGGGAAAAACTGTTTTTT
cdr3_aa: CASSHPDPGEKLFF

clone_size: .
v_call: TRBV21-1
d_call: .
j_call: TRBJ2-2
cdr3_nt: TGTGCCAGCAGCAAAGAAGATCGACTCTTGAACACCGGGGAGCTGTTTTTT
cdr3_aa: CASSKEDRLLNTGELFF

clone_size: .
v_call: TRBV9
d_call: TRBD2
j_call: TRBJ2-7
cdr3_nt: TGTGCCAGCAGCGTGGGAGCGGGGGGCCTCTACGAGCAGTACTTC
cdr3_aa: CASSVGAGGLYEQYF

clone_size: .
v_call: TRBV30
d_call: TRBD2
j_call: TRBJ2-2
cdr3_nt: TGTGCCTCGCGAGGGAGCGGGGGGGCGAACACCGGGGAGCTGTTTTTT
cdr3_aa: CASRGSGGANTGELFF

clone_size: .
v_call: TRBV20-1
d_call: .
j_call: TRBJ1-2
cdr3_nt: TGCAGTGCTTTTTCTTACTCTGGCTACACCTTC
cdr3_aa: CSAFSYSGYTF

clone_size: few
v_call: TRBV5-1
d_call: TRBD1
j_call: TRBJ2-7
cdr3_nt: TGCGCCAGCAGCCTATTCAACAGGGGACAAACTGCCTACGAGCAGTACTTC
cdr3_aa: CASSLFNRGQTAYEQYF

clone_size: .
v_call: TRBV18
d_call: TRBD1
j_call: TRBJ1-1
cdr3_nt: TGTGCCAGCTCACTTGGGACAGGGAGGCTCTCTGAAGCTTTCTTT
cdr3_aa: CASSLGTGRLSEAFF

clone_size: few
v_call: TRBV7-6
d_call: .
j_call: TRBJ1-5
cdr3_nt: TGTGCCAGCAGCTTAGAGTCAGGGAAGAATCAGCCCCAGCATTTT
cdr3_aa: CASSLESGKNQPQHF

clone_size: once
v_call: TRBV9
d_call: TRBD2
j_call: TRBJ2-5
cdr3_nt: TGTGCCAGCAGCGGGAGCGGGAGGGCCTGGGAGACCCAGTACTTC
cdr3_aa: CASSGSGRAWETQYF

clone_size: .
v_call: TRBV30
d_call: .
j_call: TRBJ2-3
cdr3_nt: TGTGCCTGGAGTAGACAGACAGATACGCAGTATTTT
cdr3_aa: CAWSRQTDTQYF

clone_size: .
v_call: TRBV25-1
d_call: TRBD2
j_call: TRBJ2-3
cdr3_nt: TGTGCCAGCAGTGTAGCGGGAGGGGGCACAGATACGCAGTATTTT
cdr3_aa: CASSVAGGGTDTQYF

clone_size: .
v_call: TRBV6-1
d_call: .
j_call: TRBJ2-7
cdr3_nt: TGTGCCAGCAGTGAACAGAGGGTTCTTTTC
cdr3_aa: CASSEQRVLF

clone_size: .
v_call: TRBV7-2
d_call: TRBD1
j_call: TRBJ2-5
cdr3_nt: TGTGCCAGCAGCTTAGACCCGGGACAGGGTTTCGAGACCCAGTACTTC
cdr3_aa: CASSLDPGQGFETQYF

clone_size: .
v_call: TRBV18
d_call: TRBD1
j_call: TRBJ2-3
cdr3_nt: TGTGCCAGCTCACCCCTACCGCGGACAGGGCGAACGGCGACAGATACGCAGTATTTT
cdr3_aa: CASSPLPRTGRTATDTQYF

clone_size: .
v_call: TRBV10-3
d_call: .
j_call: TRBJ2-7
cdr3_nt: TGTGCCACTCGCGGAGGGGGGGGTAGCTCCTACGAGCAGTACTTC
cdr3_aa: CATRGGGGSSYEQYF

clone_size: .
v_call: TRBV4-2
d_call: TRBD1
j_call: TRBJ2-1
cdr3_nt: TGTGCCAGCAGCCAGGAAGGGGGCCTTTCCAATGAGCAGTTCTTC
cdr3_aa: CASSQEGGLSNEQFF

clone_size: few
v_call: TRBV6-5
d_call: TRBD1
j_call: TRBJ1-1
cdr3_nt: TGTGCCATCCCGGAGGGACAGGGTGTATGGACTGAAGCTTTCTTT
cdr3_aa: CAIPEGQGVWTEAFF

clone_size: once
v_call: TRBV7-2
d_call: .
j_call: TRBJ1-5
cdr3_nt: TGTGCCAGCAGCTTAGGAGGAGGGGGCAATCAGCCCCAGCATTTT
cdr3_aa: CASSLGGGGNQPQHF

clone_size: many
v_call: TRBV6-5
d_call: TRBD2
j_call: TRBJ2-2
cdr3_nt: TGTGCCAGCAGGCCACTAGCGGGAAAGACCGGGGAGCTGTTTTTT
cdr3_aa: CASRPLAGKTGELFF

clone_size: once
v_call: TRBV5-6
d_call: .
j_call: TRBJ2-7
cdr3_nt: TGTGCCAGCAGCTTGTTCGGGGGCTACGAGCAGTACTTC
cdr3_aa: CASSLFGGYEQYF

clone_size: .
v_call: TRBV10-1
d_call: .
j_call: TRBJ2-7
cdr3_nt: TGCGCCAGCATATCCAGGGACTCAACACGGCACGAGCAGTACTTC
cdr3_aa: CASISRDSTRHEQYF

clone_size: .
v_call: TRBV11-2
d_call: .
j_call: TRBJ2-7
cdr3_nt: TGTGCCAGCAGCTTAGATCGACCCCCACTAGAGCAGTACTTC
cdr3_aa: CASSLDRPPLEQYF

clone_size: .
v_call: TRBV19
d_call: TRBD1
j_call: TRBJ1-1
cdr3_nt: TGTGCCAGTAGTAGGGGGAAACAGGGGTGGGTAGACACTGAAGCTTTCTTT
cdr3_aa: CASSRGKQGWVDTEAFF

clone_size: .
v_call: TRBV6-6
d_call: TRBD1
j_call: TRBJ2-7
cdr3_nt: TGTGCCAGCAGATTCCTCGACAGGGACTCCTACGAGCAGTACTTC
cdr3_aa: CASRFLDRDSYEQYF

clone_size: .
v_call: TRBV29-1
d_call: .
j_call: TRBJ2-1
cdr3_nt: TGCAGCGTTGAAGCGCGCGTATATGAGCAGTTCTTC
cdr3_aa: CSVEARVYEQFF

clone_size: .
v_call: TRBV6-2/TRBV6-3
d_call: .
j_call: TRBJ2-3
cdr3_nt: TGTGCCAGCAGTTATCAGGGTATCTTGACAGATACGCAGTATTTT
cdr3_aa: CASSYQGILTDTQYF

clone_size: few
v_call: TRBV7-2
d_call: .
j_call: TRBJ1-1
cdr3_nt: TGTGCCAGCAGCCGTTATGCCGGACAGGAAGCTTTCTTT
cdr3_aa: CASSRYAGQEAFF

clone_size: .
v_call: TRBV27
d_call: .
j_call: TRBJ2-2
cdr3_nt: TGTGCCAGCCTTAAAGTCGGGGTAGGAACCGGGGAGCTGTTTTTT
cdr3_aa: CASLKVGVGTGELFF

clone_size: .
v_call: TRBV5-1
d_call: TRBD2
j_call: TRBJ2-7
cdr3_nt: TGCGCCAGCAGCTGGGCGGGGGGGCCCTACGAGCAGTACTTC
cdr3_aa: CASSWAGGPYEQYF

clone_size: .
v_call: TRBV19
d_call: .
j_call: TRBJ1-6
cdr3_nt: TGTGCCAGTAGGGAGACAGGCTACTATAATTCACCCCTCCACTTT
cdr3_aa: CASRETGYYNSPLHF

clone_size: .
v_call: TRBV29-1
d_call: TRBD1
j_call: TRBJ2-4
cdr3_nt: TGCAGCGTTAACCGGGACAGGGGTTTCATTCAGTACTTC
cdr3_aa: CSVNRDRGFIQYF

clone_size: .
v_call: TRBV4-2
d_call: TRBD1
j_call: TRBJ2-7
cdr3_nt: TGTGCCAGCAGCCAAGATCCCAGGGCCCGGGACAGGGTCCACGAGCAGTACTTC
cdr3_aa: CASSQDPRARDRVHEQYF

clone_size: .
v_call: TRBV4-1
d_call: TRBD1
j_call: TRBJ2-7
cdr3_nt: TGCGCCAGCAGCCAAAGTCAACAGGGGGGTTCCTACGAGCAGTACTTC
cdr3_aa: CASSQSQQGGSYEQYF